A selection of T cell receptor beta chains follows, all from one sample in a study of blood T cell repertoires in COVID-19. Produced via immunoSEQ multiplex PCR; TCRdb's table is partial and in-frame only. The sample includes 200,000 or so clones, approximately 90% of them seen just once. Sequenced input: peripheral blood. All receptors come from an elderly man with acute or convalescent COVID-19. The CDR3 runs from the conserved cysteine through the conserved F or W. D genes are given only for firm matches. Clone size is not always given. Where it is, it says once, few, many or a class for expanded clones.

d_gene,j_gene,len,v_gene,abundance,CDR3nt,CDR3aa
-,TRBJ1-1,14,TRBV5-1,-,TGCGCCAGCAGCTTTACAGGGTCAAGCACTGAAGCTTTCTTT,CASSFTGSSTEAFF
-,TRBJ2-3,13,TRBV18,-,TGTGCCAGCTCACCCCCCACAGGAGATACGCAGTATTTT,CASSPPTGDTQYF
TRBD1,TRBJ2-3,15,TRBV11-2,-,TGTGCCAGCAGCCCGGGACAGGGTCGCACAGATACGCAGTATTTT,CASSPGQGRTDTQYF
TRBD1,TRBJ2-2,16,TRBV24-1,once,TGTGCCACCAGTTCAACCGGGACAGTCCTCACCGGGGAGCTGTTTTTT,CATSSTGTVLTGELFF
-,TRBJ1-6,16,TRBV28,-,TGTGCCAGCAGTATAGCGGTGGGGCCGGCGGTTTCACCCCTCCACTTT,CASSIAVGPAVSPLHF
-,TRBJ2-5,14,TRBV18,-,TGTGCCAGCTCAGCCGGGACAACTCAAGAGACCCAGTACTTC,CASSAGTTQETQYF
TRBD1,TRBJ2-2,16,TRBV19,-,TGTGCCAGTAGTATTTCTGGACAGGGGGCGTTCGGGGAGCTGTTTTTT,CASSISGQGAFGELFF
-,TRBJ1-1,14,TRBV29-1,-,TGCAGCGTTGTCCCCACGTCTATCAACACTGAAGCTTTCTTT,CSVVPTSINTEAFF
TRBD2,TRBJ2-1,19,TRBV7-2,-,TGTGCCAGCAGCTATAGGGGACTAGCGGGAGGGGCCCTCTACAATGAGCAGTTCTTC,CASSYRGLAGGALYNEQFF
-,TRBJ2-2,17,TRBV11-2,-,TGTGCCAGCAGCTTAGTGGGGGGGACAGGGAACACCGGGGAGCTGTTTTTT,CASSLVGGTGNTGELFF
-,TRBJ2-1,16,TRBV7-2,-,TGTGCCAGCAGCCCCAGCGGTGGATCACGCTACTATGAGCAGTTCTTC,CASSPSGGSRYYEQFF
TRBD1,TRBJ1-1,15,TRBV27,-,TGTGCCAGCAGTTTCCGGGGACAGGGGTGGACTGAAGCTTTCTTT,CASSFRGQGWTEAFF
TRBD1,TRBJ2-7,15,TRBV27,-,TGTGCCAGCAGTACGGGACAGGGGTGGCCCTACGAGCAGTACTTC,CASSTGQGWPYEQYF
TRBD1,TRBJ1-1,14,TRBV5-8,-,TGTGCCAGCAGCTTGTGGACAGGGTCCCCTGAAGCTTTCTTT,CASSLWTGSPEAFF
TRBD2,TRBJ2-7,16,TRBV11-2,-,TGTGCCACTTCACGAGGGGCGGGAGGGCCAGGGTACGAGCAGTACTTC,CATSRGAGGPGYEQYF
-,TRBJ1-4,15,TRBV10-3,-,TGTGCCATCAGTGAGTCTGCGGGGGCGAATGAAAAACTGTTTTTT,CAISESAGANEKLFF
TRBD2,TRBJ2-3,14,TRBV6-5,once,TGTGCCAGCGGGGTAGCGGGCCTCACAGATACGCAGTATTTT,CASGVAGLTDTQYF
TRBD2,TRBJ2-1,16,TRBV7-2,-,TGTGCCAGCAGCTTAGGGGCGCGGGGCGGGAGCAATGAGCAGTTCTTC,CASSLGARGGSNEQFF
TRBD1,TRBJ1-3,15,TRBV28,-,TGTGCCAGCGGTGGGGGACAGTACTCTGGAAACACCATATATTTT,CASGGGQYSGNTIYF
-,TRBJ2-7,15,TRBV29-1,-,TGCAGCGTTGTGGATTGGGGACAAAGCTCCTACGAGCAGTACTTC,CSVVDWGQSSYEQYF
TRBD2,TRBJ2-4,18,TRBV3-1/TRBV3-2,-,TGTGCCAGCAGACAAAGCATGAGGCGGGAGGCCTATAAAAACATTCAGTACTTC,CASRQSMRREAYKNIQYF
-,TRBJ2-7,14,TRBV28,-,TGTGCCAGCAGAACCCAGGGAAGCTCCTACGAGCAGTACTTC,CASRTQGSSYEQYF
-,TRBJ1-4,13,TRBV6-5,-,TGTGCCAGCTCGGAGACACTAGGTGAAAAACTGTTTTTT,CASSETLGEKLFF
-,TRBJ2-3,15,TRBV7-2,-,TGTGCCAGCAGACCAGGGGCAGGACCGTTTGGTACGCAGTATTTT,CASRPGAGPFGTQYF
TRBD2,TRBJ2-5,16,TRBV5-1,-,TGCGCCAGCAGCCTGGGGACTAGCGGGACCGCGGAGACCCAGTACTTC,CASSLGTSGTAETQYF
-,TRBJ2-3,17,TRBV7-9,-,TGTGCCAGCAGCCTAAAAGGCGGGCAGGGGAGCACAGATACGCAGTATTTT,CASSLKGGQGSTDTQYF
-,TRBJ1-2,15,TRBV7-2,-,TGTGCCAGCAGCAACAACAGGGTCCTTCTGTATGGCTACACCTTC,CASSNNRVLLYGYTF
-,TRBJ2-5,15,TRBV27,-,TGTGCCAGCAGTTCCTTACTAGTGGGACAAGAGACCCAGTACTTC,CASSSLLVGQETQYF
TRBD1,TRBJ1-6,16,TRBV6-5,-,TGTGCCAGCAGTTCCCGGACAGGGGAGTTTTATTCACCCCTCCACTTT,CASSSRTGEFYSPLHF
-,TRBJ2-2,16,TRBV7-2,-,TGTGCCAGCAGCTTAGTCGGTCAGGCTAAGCCCGGGGAGCTGTTTTTT,CASSLVGQAKPGELFF
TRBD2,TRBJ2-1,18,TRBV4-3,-,TGCGCCAGCAGCCCCCGGACTAGCGTAACCTCGGGTTACAATGAGCAGTTCTTC,CASSPRTSVTSGYNEQFF
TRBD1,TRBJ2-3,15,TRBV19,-,TGTGCCAGTAGTGACAGGGGTGCTAGCACAGATACGCAGTATTTT,CASSDRGASTDTQYF
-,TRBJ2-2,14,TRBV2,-,TGTGCCAGCAGATGGGGGCCTACCACCGGGGAGCTGTTTTTT,CASRWGPTTGELFF
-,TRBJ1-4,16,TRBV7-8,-,TGTGCCAGCAGGCAGGACAGTAGCTCAACTAATGAAAAACTGTTTTTT,CASRQDSSSTNEKLFF
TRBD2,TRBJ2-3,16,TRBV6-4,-,TGTGCCAGCAGCGGTTTCACTAGCGCCAACACAGATACGCAGTATTTT,CASSGFTSANTDTQYF
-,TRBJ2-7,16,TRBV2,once,TGTGCCAGCAGTGGACTAGGCGAACTCTTTTCTTACGAGCAGTACTTC,CASSGLGELFSYEQYF
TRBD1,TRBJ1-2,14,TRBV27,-,TGTGCCAGCAGTTCAGACAGGGGGTACTATGGCTACACCTTC,CASSSDRGYYGYTF
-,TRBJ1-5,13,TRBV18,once,TGTGCCAGCTCACCTACGGGGAATCAGCCCCAGCATTTT,CASSPTGNQPQHF
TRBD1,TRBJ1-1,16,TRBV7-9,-,TGTGCCAGCAGCTTAAACCGGGACAGGGGGAACACTGAAGCTTTCTTT,CASSLNRDRGNTEAFF
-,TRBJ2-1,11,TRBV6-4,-,TGTGCCAGCAGATCCGCGAGTGCGGCGTTCTTC,CASRSASAAFF
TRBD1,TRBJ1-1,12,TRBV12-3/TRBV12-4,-,TGTGCCAGCGAAAACAGGGGCGCTGAAGCTTTCTTT,CASENRGAEAFF